Below are 8 T cell receptor beta chains sequenced from a single sample in a study of regulatory T cells in long-lasting Graves disease (dated by TCRdb to the early 2020s). Interpreted using the paper, the time point label stands for: newly diagnosed GD, antithyroid drugs for less than 3 months. RNA was extracted from PBMCs in TRIzol for both TCR sequencing and RNA sequencing. Library generation was performed with multiplex PCR. Reads for this sample came from an Illumina HiSeq 4000. CDR3 regions were amplified by Arm-PCR with iRepertoire HTBI primers to construct TCR beta libraries. TCRdb reprocessed the public reads (quality trimming at Q25 with fastp, clone calling with MiXCR) and kept in-frame beta chains. Rows with a matching CDR3 protein are joined into one entry that keeps the most common DNA and genes. Within this sample are roughly 350,000 distinct CDR3 sequences, with 15% to 20% of them counted one time only. 20% to 25% of the sample rests with the top ten.

This same sample was also taken into another study, of T cells in Graves' hyperthyroidism and ophthalmopathy.

This specimen was peripheral blood mononuclear cells (PBMCs), taken at new diagnosis, from a patient treated with antithyroid drugs. These TCRs come from a woman in her late teens or twenties with Graves disease. Donor details come from another sample of the same person, matched by shared clones.

In this sample, this clonotype turned up many times. The chain recombines TRBV6-5 with TRBJ2-7; D remains unclear. This CDR3 spans 14 amino acids. From germline, CDR1 is MNHEY and CDR2 SVGAGI. V lost 2 bases and J lost 1, with 9 bases in between. CDR3 loop: CASSYGRVSYEQYF. CDR3 coding DNA: TGTGCCAGCAGTTACGGAAGGGTTTCCTACGAGCAGTACTTC.

This clonotype was counted at least ten times. J is TRBJ2-7 and V is TRBV18; weak D call: TRBD1 (5 bases). Germline CDR1 is KGHSH and CDR2 is LQKENI. The ends were cut back, 3 bases at V and 0 bases at J, with 9 bases in the middle. The CDR3 is made up of 14 amino acids. The CDR3 bases are TGTGCCAGCTCACCCACAGGAAGCTCCTACGAGCAGTACTTC. Translating gives CASSPTGSSYEQYF.

The J gene is TRBJ2-7, the V gene TRBV6-1; possible D gene TRBD1, 5 bases. This CDR3 is 14 amino acids long. Trimming left V 1 base short and J 0 bases short, with 7 bases between. The germline CDR1 and CDR2 sequences are MNHNS and SASEGT. As DNA, the CDR3 is TGTGCCAGCAGTGAAGGGACAAGCTCCTACGAGCAGTACTTC. Its protein product is CASSEGTSSYEQYF.

This clonotype was counted at least ten times. V usage is TRBV13 and J usage is TRBJ2-3, with D perhaps TRBD1 or TRBD2 (6 bases each). CDR1 is PRHDT and CDR2 is FYEKMQ in the germline V gene (reference sequence). The V gene lost 3 bases and the J gene lost 2 bases, with 9 bases spanning the gap. The CDR3 runs to 14 residues. CDR3 sequence: CASSFWGATDTQYF. The CDR3 DNA follows: TGTGCCAGCAGCTTTTGGGGGGCCACAGATACGCAGTATTTT.

In its sample, this clonotype was seen many times. The chain links TRBV27 to TRBJ1-2; TRBD1 aligns across 10 bases. The CDR3 runs to 14 residues. V trimming: 6 bases; J trimming: 4 bases; junction bases outside the gene matches: 5. CDR1 and CDR2 (germline): MNHEY, SMNVEV (reference sequence). Here the CDR3 DNA reads TGTGCCAGCAGGGGGACAGGGGAAGCCTATGGCTACACCTTC. Translated, it gives CASRGTGEAYGYTF.

This clonotype was counted many times. The chain employs TRBV5-6 and TRBJ1-5; weak D call: TRBD1 (6 bases). This CDR3 comprises 14 residues. CDR1 SGHDT and CDR2 YYEEEE come from the germline V gene. The ends were cut back, 0 bases at V and 6 bases at J, with 10 bases in the middle. The CDR3 bases are TGTGCCAGCAGCTTGGTGGGGGGCGGTCAGCCCCAGCATTTT. It yields the protein CASSLVGGGQPQHF. Full variable domain (missing parts from reference TRBV5-6 and TRBJ1-5): DAGVTQSPTHLIKTRGQQVTLRCSPKSGHDTVSWYQQALGQGPQFIFQYYEEEERQRGNFPDRFSGHQFPNYSSELNVNALLLGDSALYLCASSLVGGGQPQHFGDGTRLSIL.

This clonotype was detected only a few times. The rearrangement joins TRBV14 to TRBJ2-2; D is uncertain. CDR3 length: 13 residues. Germline V gene lookup returns CDR1 SGHDN and CDR2 FVKESK. V was shortened by 2 bases and J by 7 bases, with 8 bases between the two germline ends. The CDR3, as DNA: TGTGCCAGCAGCCAACAGGTTCACGGGGAGCTGTTTTTT. This gives the protein CASSQQVHGELFF.

This clonotype was counted at least ten times. The chain joins TRBV7-2 to TRBJ2-1; D is perhaps TRBD1 or TRBD2 (6 bases each). Germline-derived CDR1 and CDR2 are SGHTA and FQGNSA. V lost 5 bases to trimming and J lost 9 bases, with 20 bases between them. The CDR3 runs to 15 residues. The CDR3 spells CASSQQGGGRGEQFF. CDR3 sequence (DNA): TGTGCCAGCAGCCAACAGGGTGGAGGGCGGGGTGAGCAGTTCTTC.